Shown below are 5 T cell receptor beta chains from a single sample sequenced in a study of molecular identifiers for immune sequencing clone quantification. TCRdb ran MiXCR on the PCR reads and lists one entry per CDR3 protein. The sample holds about 98,000 distinct CDR3 sequences, less than 35% seen once. Sequences were obtained from naive CD8+ T cells from blood, with Jurkat cell RNA spiked in. Subset denoted: FACS-sorted CD8+CD4-CCR7+CD45RA+ naive T cells. These receptors were obtained from a human donor in good health. Some libraries in this study had Jurkat cell RNA spiked in.

Comment on this clonotype: An end of the junction does not agree with germline; a read error may underlie this. The chain combines TRBV7-8 with TRBJ2-1; 8 bases align to TRBD2. The CDR3 has 15 amino acids. CDR1 and CDR2 from the germline V gene are SGHVS and FQNEAQ. This CDR3 is CASSQRTSSYNEQSF. In nucleotides, the CDR3 is TGTGCCAGCAGCCAGCGGACTAGCTCCTACAATGAGCAGTCCTTC. The variable domain in full, completed from reference TRBV7-8 and TRBJ2-1, reads GAGVSQSPRYKVAKRGQDVALRCDPISGHVSLFWYQQALGQGPEFLTYFQNEAQLDKSGLPSDRFFAERPEGSVSTLKIQRTQQEDSAVYLCASSQRTSSYNEQSFGPGTRLTVL.

Points on this clonotype: One junction end disagrees with the germline gene, perhaps due to a read error. The chain carries TRBV20-1 and TRBJ1-5; weak D call: TRBD1 (5 bases). Germline values: CDR1 DFQATT, CDR2 SNEGSKA (reference sequence). The CDR3 has 16 residues. The CDR3 spells CSAVLDGTPSSQPQHF. The CDR3 nucleotides read TGCAGTGCCGTCCTGGACGGGACCCCTAGCAGTCAGCCCCAGCATTTT.

This clonotype was found many times. The CDR3 DNA is TGTGCCAGCACCAGGACTAGCGGTAGCACAGATACGCAGTATTTT. Protein: CASTRTSGSTDTQYF. This sequence joins TRBV5-4 and TRBJ2-3, with TRBD2 matching over 10 bases. Germline CDR1 SGHNT, CDR2 YYREEE (reference sequence). The CDR3 covers 15 residues. Trimming cost V 6 bases and J 0 bases; bases outside gene matches: 4.

The chain links TRBV19 to TRBJ1-2; D call uncertain. V was clipped by 1 base and J by 7 bases, with 7 bases between them. The CDR3 length is 12 residues. The germline CDR1 and CDR2 sequences are LNHDA and SQIVND (reference sequence). The CDR3 nucleotides read TGTGCCAGTAGTATAGGGGGATCTGGCTACACCTTC. It encodes CASSIGGSGYTF.

This clonotype was counted at least ten times. This sequence joins TRBV5-6 and TRBJ2-7; the D gene could be TRBD1 or TRBD2 (5 bases each). The V and J ends lost 3 bases and 3 bases respectively, with 7 bases between them. This CDR3 region has 12 residues. Germline V gene lookup returns CDR1 SGHDT and CDR2 YYEEEE. The CDR3 DNA follows: TGTGCCAGCAGCTGGGGGAACTACGAGCAGTACTTC. It translates to CASSWGNYEQYF.